What follows are 23 T cell receptor beta chains derived from one specimen sequenced in a study of T cell responses to AZD1222 COVID-19 vaccine (dated by TCRdb to the early 2020s). The library was produced with the immunoSEQ multiplex PCR assay. TCRdb obtained this table from immuneACCESS and retained in-frame rearrangements with V and J assigned. These tables miss some clones; where compared with another copy, unresolved V genes account for less than half of the shortfall, and the remainder is unexplained. The sample includes some 100,000 clones, with about 90% observed a single time. The top ten constitute roughly 1.8% of the sample. The label giving this sample's time point can be read as: baseline before first vaccination. The specimen comprised peripheral blood, sampled on day 0 of AZD1222 vaccination. The source of these receptors is an adult in good health.

The rearrangement joins TRBV11-2 to TRBJ2-2, with unresolved D. CDR3 length: 14 amino acids. Between the trimmed V and J ends, which lost 5 bases and 5 bases, there was a span of 12 bases. From germline, CDR1 is SGHAT and CDR2 FQNNGV. The CDR3 spells CASSTAQYTGELFF. CDR3 nucleotide sequence: TGTGCCAGCAGCACTGCACAGTATACCGGGGAGCTGTTTTTT.

V and J are TRBV3-1 (or the pseudogene TRBV3-2) and TRBJ2-7; no reliable D call. This CDR3 spans 15 amino acids. V gave up 1 base and J gave up 6 bases, with 16 bases separating them. CDR1 is LGHDT, CDR2 YNNKEL, per germline (reference sequence). Here the CDR3 DNA reads TGTGCCAGCAGCCAAGGGCAAGCCCCCTCGAGCGAGCAGTACTTC. Its translation is CASSQGQAPSSEQYF.

The rearrangement uses TRBV7-8 and TRBJ2-7; 7 bases are shared with TRBD2. Germline V gives CDR1 SGHVS, CDR2 FQNEAQ. This CDR3 contains 15 residues. With 4 bases clipped from V and 4 bases from J, the junction kept 10 bases outside the gene matches. The CDR3 sequence is CASSSTGGRSYEQYF. Here the CDR3 DNA reads TGTGCCAGCAGCTCCACCGGGGGGAGGAGTTACGAGCAGTACTTC. Combining the CDR3 with reference TRBV7-8 and TRBJ2-7 gives the whole variable domain GAGVSQSPRYKVAKRGQDVALRCDPISGHVSLFWYQQALGQGPEFLTYFQNEAQLDKSGLPSDRFFAERPEGSVSTLKIQRTQQEDSAVYLCASSSTGGRSYEQYFGPGTRLTVT.

V is TRBV5-1 and J is TRBJ2-7; D gene ambiguous. The CDR3 sequence is 14 residues long. Germline CDR1 SGHRS, CDR2 YFSETQ. The V and J ends lost 6 bases and 3 bases respectively, with 16 bases between them. CDR3 sequence (DNA): TGCGCCAGCACCTCCGGTTCTTCTAACTACGAGCAGTACTTC. Translation gives CASTSGSSNYEQYF.

The rearrangement links TRBV29-1 to TRBJ2-1; possibly TRBD1 or TRBD2 for D (5 bases each). Germline loops: CDR1 SQVTM, CDR2 ANQGSEA. There are 12 residues in the CDR3. Trimming removed 2 bases at V and 9 bases at J, with 11 bases between. CDR3 in DNA: TGCAGCGTTGAATTGATGAGGGGTGAGCAGTTCTTC. Translating it yields CSVELMRGEQFF.

This clone was picked up one time. V is TRBV27 and J is TRBJ1-2; TRBD1 might be the D (6 bases). There are 15 residues in the CDR3. V was trimmed by 3 bases and J by 3 bases, leaving 14 bases between them. CDR1 is MNHEY and CDR2 is SMNVEV in the germline V gene (reference sequence). The CDR3, as DNA: TGTGCCAGCAGTTTGGCGGGGGCCCCGCACTATGGCTACACCTTC. Protein sequence: CASSLAGAPHYGYTF.

This chain uses TRBV5-1 with TRBJ2-5; 11 positions match TRBD2. Germline values: CDR1 SGHRS, CDR2 YFSETQ. J was trimmed by 6 bases and V by 4 bases; bases with no gene match: 8. The CDR3 covers 15 residues. CDR3 in amino acids: CASSPGTSGRKTQYF. DNA for the CDR3: TGCGCCAGCAGCCCCGGAACTAGCGGGAGAAAGACCCAGTACTTC.

Here the CDR3 reads CASSLVLAGVVDTQYF. The CDR3 DNA is TGTGCCAGCAGCTTGGTCCTAGCGGGAGTTGTAGATACGCAGTATTTT. The chain couples TRBV5-5 to TRBJ2-3; TRBD2 aligns across 10 bases. This CDR3 comprises 16 residues. The V gene's germline CDR1 is SGHKS and CDR2 YYEKEE (reference sequence). The J segment lost 5 bases and the V segment lost 0 bases, leaving 6 bases of the junction unmatched. Full variable domain (remainder filled in from reference TRBV5-5 and TRBJ2-3): DAGVTQSPTHLIKTRGQQVTLRCSPISGHKSVSWYQQVLGQGPQFIFQYYEKEERGRGNFPDRFSARQFPNYSSELNVNALLLGDSALYLCASSLVLAGVVDTQYFGPGTRLTVL.

This chain joins TRBV11-2 and TRBJ1-5; no clear D. CDR1 and CDR2 (germline): SGHAT, FQNNGV. The CDR3 is 13 amino acids. Trimming removed 0 bases at V and 4 bases at J, with 4 bases between. The DNA for the CDR3 is TGTGCCAGCAGCTTAGATTTAAATCAGCCCCAGCATTTT. This sequence encodes CASSLDLNQPQHF. Drawing the rest from reference TRBV11-2 and TRBJ1-5, the complete variable domain is EAGVAQSPRYKIIEKRQSVAFWCNPISGHATLYWYQQILGQGPKLLIQFQNNGVVDDSQLPKDRFSAERLKGVDSTLKIQPAKLEDSAVYLCASSLDLNQPQHFGDGTRLSIL.

This sequence joins TRBV10-1 and TRBJ2-1, with 13 bases that match TRBD2. CDR3 size: 15 residues. Germline V CDR1 and CDR2: WNHNN, SYGVQD (reference sequence). J lost 8 bases, V lost 5 bases, and 6 bases had no gene match. CDR3 protein: CASSSGTSGIDEQFF. The CDR3 nucleotides read TGCGCCAGCAGTTCCGGGACTAGCGGGATAGATGAGCAGTTCTTC.

The chain has TRBV27 and TRBJ1-5; perhaps TRBD1 as D (5 bases). This CDR3 has 14 residues. V lost 3 bases, J lost 6 bases, and 12 bases lay in between. Per germline, CDR1 MNHEY and CDR2 SMNVEV (reference sequence). The CDR3 nucleotides are TGTGCCAGCAGTTTGGGGGTAGAGATTCAGCCCCAGCATTTT. Translating it yields CASSLGVEIQPQHF.

The sample holds a few counts of this clone. This chain connects TRBV12-5 to TRBJ2-1; D is uncertain. Germline CDR1 is LGHNT and CDR2 is FRNRAP. Between the trimmed V and J ends, which lost 1 base and 9 bases, there was a span of 13 bases. The CDR3 sequence is 14 residues long. The CDR3 region has the DNA TGTGCTAGTGGTTTGGCAGTGGGTTCCGGTGAGCAGTTCTTC. Amino acid sequence: CASGLAVGSGEQFF.

This chain links TRBV6-5 with TRBJ1-1; 7 bases agree with TRBD1. V shed 5 bases and J 5 bases; nucleotides not matched to a gene: 8. The germline V gene has CDR1 MNHEY and CDR2 SVGAGI. This CDR3 is 14 amino acids long. Here the CDR3 DNA reads TGTGCCAGCAGTCGAGACAGGGATATAACTGAAGCTTTCTTT. This gives the protein CASSRDRDITEAFF.

The sample holds one count of this clone. The chain is built from TRBV19 and TRBJ1-2; 10 nucleotides match TRBD1. The CDR3 is made up of 14 amino acids. The V gene's germline CDR1 is LNHDA and CDR2 SQIVND (reference sequence). J lost 5 bases, V lost 3 bases, and 3 bases had no gene match. The CDR3 spells CASSMDRGLYGYTF. The CDR3, as DNA: TGTGCCAGTAGTATGGACAGGGGGTTATATGGCTACACCTTC. The full variable domain, rest sourced from reference TRBV19 and TRBJ1-2, is DGGITQSPKYLFRKEGQNVTLSCEQNLNHDAMYWYRQDPGQGLRLIYYSQIVNDFQKGDIAEGYSVSREKKESFPLTVTSAQKNPTAFYLCASSMDRGLYGYTFGSGTRLTVV.

The V and J genes are TRBV28 and TRBJ1-3; a weak D match, TRBD1 (6 bases). The V end was cut by 5 bases, the J end by 4 bases, with 21 bases between. The germline gives CDR1 MDHEN, CDR2 SYDVKM. This CDR3 contains 17 residues. This chain's CDR3 is CASSRGTGFFGGNTIYF. DNA of the CDR3: TGTGCCAGCAGTCGCGGAACAGGGTTTTTTGGCGGAAACACCATATATTTT. The whole variable domain, remainder taken from reference TRBV28 and TRBJ1-3, is DVKVTQSSRYLVKRTGEKVFLECVQDMDHENMFWYRQDPGLGLRLIYFSYDVKMKEKGDIPEGYSVSREKKERFSLILESASTNQTSMYLCASSRGTGFFGGNTIYFGEGSWLTVV.

This chain links TRBV9 with TRBJ2-1; 8 nucleotides align to TRBD2. Losses at the gene ends were 2 bases for V and 5 bases for J; bases not matched to a gene: 9. CDR1 is SGDLS, CDR2 YYNGEE, per germline. The CDR3 sequence is 16 residues long. The CDR3 here is CASSVLAGPEDNEQFF. CDR3 DNA: TGTGCCAGCAGCGTTTTAGCGGGACCTGAAGACAATGAGCAGTTCTTC.

The chain has TRBV7-9 and TRBJ1-5, with 12 positions matching TRBD1. This CDR3 contains 17 residues. Germline values: CDR1 SEHNR, CDR2 FQNEAQ (reference sequence). V was pared by 4 bases and J by 3 bases, with 7 bases of the junction left unmatched. The CDR3 coding sequence is TGTGCCAGCAGCTCGGGACAGGGGGCAATGGACAATCAGCCCCAGCATTTT. Translated, it gives CASSSGQGAMDNQPQHF.

The chain carries TRBV28 and TRBJ1-3; D unclear. Germline values: CDR1 MDHEN, CDR2 SYDVKM. The V and J ends lost 4 bases and 0 bases respectively, with 10 bases between them. The CDR3 extends over 15 amino acids. The CDR3 sequence: CASSSTSISGNTIYF. In DNA, the CDR3 is TGTGCCAGCAGTTCAACATCGATCTCTGGAAACACCATATATTTT.

CDR3 residues: CASSLGRPTYNEQFF. CDR3 DNA: TGTGCCAGCAGCCTCGGACGGCCAACCTACAATGAGCAGTTCTTC. This chain connects TRBV27 to TRBJ2-1, with D uncertain. This CDR3 contains 15 residues. Germline loops: CDR1 MNHEY, CDR2 SMNVEV (reference sequence). Trimming left V 6 bases short and J 2 bases short, with 14 bases between.

This clone was seen a single time. This chain connects TRBV12-1 to TRBJ1-6; the table's D call TRBD1 went unverified against the DNA. TRBV12-1 is described as a pseudogene. CDR3 length: 17 residues. The CDR3 bases are TGTGCCAGCAGCTTTGGCCGGACAGGGTACGGTAATTCACCCCTCCACTTT. It codes for CASSFGRTGYGNSPLHF.

The sample holds one count of this clone. This chain links TRBV7-2 with TRBJ2-2; TRBD2 agrees at 11 bases. This CDR3 region has 18 residues. CDR1 is SGHTA and CDR2 is FQGNSA in the germline V gene. Losses at the gene ends were 7 bases for V and 0 bases for J; bases not matched to a gene: 10. CDR3 loop: CASNVPGLAVANTGELFF. CDR3 bases: TGTGCCAGCAACGTCCCGGGACTAGCGGTCGCGAACACCGGGGAGCTGTTTTTT.

The rearrangement links TRBV2 to TRBJ2-4; D gene ambiguous. Looked up from germline, CDR1 is SNHLY and CDR2 is FYNNEI. V gave up 3 bases and J gave up 0 bases, with 12 bases separating them. The CDR3 totals 16 residues. CDR3 nucleotides: TGTGCCAGCAGTGACGAGAACCTTCTAGCCAAAAACATTCAGTACTTC. The encoded protein is CASSDENLLAKNIQYF.

The chain carries TRBV29-1 and TRBJ2-1; 9 bases match TRBD1. V was clipped by 6 bases and J by 12 bases; unmatched bases: 9. The length of the CDR3 is 12 residues. Germline loops: CDR1 SQVTM, CDR2 ANQGSEA. The CDR3 region is CSVEDRGVGQFF. The CDR3 DNA reads as TGCAGCGTGGAGGACAGGGGCGTTGGGCAGTTCTTC.